The next 28 T cell receptor beta chains were all read from a single sample in a study of CD8+ T cells in alopecia areata. Sample treatment: oral pan-JAK inhibitor, 5-10 mg twice daily. RNA extraction was followed by reverse transcription into cDNA, which acted as the sequencing template. Sequencing used immunoSEQ multiplex PCR; TCRdb keeps in-frame clones, though not all of them. The profile shows more than 110,000 clones, around half of them singletons. The source material was CD8+ T cells sorted from blood, sampled at week 4, from a patient treated with tofacitinib. The receptor source for this set is a human donor with alopecia areata.

By sample share, this clone is medium-sized. The chain carries TRBV7-9 and TRBJ1-5, with D tentatively TRBD1 (6 bases). The V end was cut by 4 bases, the J end by 5 bases, with 15 bases between. The germline CDR1 and CDR2 sequences are SEHNR and FQNEAQ (reference sequence). CDR3 length: 15 residues. The CDR3 protein is CASSSTRAGDQPQHF. The CDR3 nucleotides are TGTGCCAGCAGCTCCACTAGGGCAGGGGATCAGCCCCAGCATTTT. Filled out from reference TRBV7-9 and TRBJ1-5, the complete variable domain reads DTGVSQNPRHKITKRGQNVTFRCDPISEHNRLYWYRQTLGQGPEFLTYFQNEAQLEKSRLLSDRFSAERPKGSFSTLEIQRTEQGDSAMYLCASSSTRAGDQPQHFGDGTRLSIL.

This clone came up a few times. The chain combines TRBV9 with TRBJ1-4; a possible D gene is TRBD1 (5 bases). Trimming cost V 4 bases and J 8 bases, with 18 bases left between them. In germline, CDR1 is SGDLS, CDR2 YYNGEE. The CDR3 length is 15 residues. The CDR3 nucleotides are TGTGCCAGCAGCTTTCTAACCGAGGAGGGGGAAAAACTGTTTTTT. It yields the protein CASSFLTEEGEKLFF.

This chain uses TRBV15 with TRBJ2-5; D is perhaps TRBD1 (6 bases). The CDR3 has 15 amino acids. The V end lost 0 bases, the J end lost 6 bases, and 14 bases lay between the germline ends. The V gene's germline CDR1 is LNHNV and CDR2 YYDKDF (reference sequence). The CDR3 bases are TGTGCCACCAGCAGAGATCGGGGTAGGGGGAAGACCCAGTACTTC. It codes for CATSRDRGRGKTQYF.

The rearrangement uses TRBV4-1 and TRBJ1-1; D is uncertain. The CDR3 is 14 residues long. Germline assignment: CDR1 MGHRA and CDR2 YSYEKL. V gave up 3 bases and J gave up 1 base, with 9 bases separating them. The CDR3 DNA reads TGCGCCAGCAGCCAGGAAACAGCGAACACTGAAGCTTTCTTT. Protein sequence: CASSQETANTEAFF.

This rearrangement joins TRBV9 to TRBJ1-1; TRBD1 aligns across 10 bases. With V trimmed by 0 bases and J by 3 bases, 8 bases remained unmatched. The CDR3 consists of 17 residues. Germline loops: CDR1 SGDLS, CDR2 YYNGEE. This CDR3 reads CASSVDRTGGGYTEAFF. The CDR3 DNA is TGTGCCAGCAGCGTAGACAGGACAGGGGGAGGTTACACTGAAGCTTTCTTT.

The chain is built from TRBV6-4 and TRBJ1-5; the D gene is possibly TRBD1 (5 bases). The germline V gene encodes CDR1 MRHNA and CDR2 SNTAGT. CDR3 length equals 15 residues. V was shortened by 0 bases and J by 7 bases, with 13 bases between the two germline ends. The CDR3 loop is CASSDSAGTEQPQHF. The DNA for the CDR3 is TGTGCCAGCAGTGACTCTGCAGGGACGGAACAGCCCCAGCATTTT.

The V call is TRBV6-5, the J call TRBJ2-1; D may be TRBD1 (5 bases). The germline V gene encodes CDR1 MNHEY and CDR2 SVGAGI. The CDR3 contains 14 residues. Trimming stripped 5 bases from V and 2 bases from J, with 10 bases between. The CDR3 protein is CASSRGNTYNEQFF. The CDR3 region has the DNA TGTGCCAGCAGTAGGGGAAACACCTACAATGAGCAGTTCTTC.

This sequence joins TRBV29-1 and TRBJ2-1; D may match TRBD1 or TRBD2 (5 bases each). CDR3 size: 14 residues. V dropped 7 bases and J dropped 7 bases, with 20 bases sitting between them. Germline CDR1 reads SQVTM; CDR2 reads ANQGSEA. CDR3 region: CSAGLRDGRNEQFF. The CDR3 DNA follows: TGCAGCGCTGGACTCCGGGACGGAAGGAATGAGCAGTTCTTC.

A word on this clone: Since a far larger clone is one base different, this is likely a read error. The genes are TRBV5-1 and TRBJ2-7, with TRBD2 matching over 7 bases. CDR1 SGHRS and CDR2 YFSETQ come from the germline V gene. This CDR3 contains 17 residues. The V gene end was trimmed by 0 bases and the J gene end by 7 bases; junction bases not matched to a gene: 16. CDR3 region: CASSLVPPTSDYNEQYF. The CDR3 DNA reads TGCGCCAGCAGCTTGGTCCCTCCTACTAGCGACTACAATGAGCAGTACTTC.

The chain recombines TRBV29-1 with TRBJ2-2; D remains unclear. V was trimmed by 3 bases and J by 1 base, leaving 6 bases between them. Germline values: CDR1 SQVTM, CDR2 ANQGSEA. The CDR3 has 13 residues. The CDR3 coding sequence is TGCAGCGTTGAGGTGGTGAACACCGGGGAGCTGTTTTTT. Translating gives CSVEVVNTGELFF.

The chain joins TRBV5-1 to TRBJ2-5, with 13 bases fitting TRBD2. CDR1 and CDR2 from the germline V gene are SGHRS and YFSETQ. This CDR3 is built from 18 residues. V lost 3 bases, J lost 0 bases, and 8 bases stayed unmatched. The CDR3, as DNA: TGCGCCAGCAGCTCGTTACTAGCGGGGGGGCCGTACCAAGAGACCCAGTACTTC. Its protein product is CASSSLLAGGPYQETQYF.

The table lists this clone with a count of one. V is TRBV7-9 and J is TRBJ1-6; D is uncertain. This CDR3 spans 12 amino acids. Germline CDR1 is SEHNR and CDR2 is FQNEAQ (reference sequence). The V gene lost 6 bases and the J gene lost 8 bases, with 8 bases spanning the gap. The CDR3: CASSRAHSPLHF. The CDR3 DNA reads TGTGCCAGCAGTCGGGCTCATTCACCCCTCCACTTT.

This clone was observed a few times. The genes are TRBV15 and TRBJ2-1, with a weak D call TRBD2 (5 bases). CDR3 size: 14 residues. V was cut by 6 bases and J by 9 bases, with 18 bases left in between. In germline, CDR1 is LNHNV, CDR2 YYDKDF (reference sequence). The DNA of the CDR3 is TGTGCCACCAGAGGGAGTTGGGGAGAAGTTGAGCAGTTCTTC. It encodes CATRGSWGEVEQFF. Using reference TRBV15 and TRBJ2-1 for the parts outside the CDR3, the full variable domain is DAMVIQNPRYQVTQFGKPVTLSCSQTLNHNVMYWYQQKSSQAPKLLFHYYDKDFNNEADTPDNFQSRRPNTSFCFLDIRSPGLGDTAMYLCATRGSWGEVEQFFGPGTRLTVL.

This rearrangement joins TRBV19 to TRBJ1-1, with D uncertain. CDR3 length: 14 residues. V lost 3 bases to trimming and J lost 0 bases, with 8 bases between them. CDR1 and CDR2 (germline): LNHDA, SQIVND (reference sequence). The CDR3 DNA follows: TGTGCCAGTAGTATGCCCAGGATGAACACTGAAGCTTTCTTT. This sequence encodes CASSMPRMNTEAFF.

The chain recombines TRBV29-1 with TRBJ2-2; 7 positions agree with TRBD1. CDR3 length: 14 amino acids. V was clipped by 4 bases and J by 5 bases; unmatched bases: 7. Germline-derived CDR1 and CDR2 are SQVTM and ANQGSEA. The CDR3 loop is CSVVGGTGTGELFF. CDR3 bases: TGCAGCGTTGTAGGGGGCACGGGGACCGGGGAGCTGTTTTTT.

The chain links TRBV7-9 to TRBJ1-1, with a tentative D call TRBD1 (6 bases). The length of the CDR3 is 13 residues. Trimming pared 4 bases from V and 1 base from J, leaving 7 bases between. Germline assignment: CDR1 SEHNR and CDR2 FQNEAQ (reference sequence). The CDR3 coding sequence is TGTGCCAGCAGCTGGACAGCGAACACTGAAGCTTTCTTT. It translates to CASSWTANTEAFF.

This rearrangement joins TRBV6-5 to TRBJ2-7; 9 nucleotides agree with TRBD1. Trimming at V came to 5 bases and at J to 2 bases, leaving 4 bases not matched to a gene. The CDR3 covers 14 residues. The V gene's germline CDR1 is MNHEY and CDR2 SVGAGI. The CDR3 sequence: CASSRTGEPYEQYF. CDR3 nucleotides: TGTGCCAGCAGTAGGACAGGGGAGCCCTACGAGCAGTACTTC.

V is TRBV27 and J is TRBJ1-1; possible D gene TRBD1, 5 bases. V was pared by 3 bases and J by 1 base, with 6 bases between. The CDR3 totals 13 residues. Looked up from germline, CDR1 is MNHEY and CDR2 is SMNVEV (reference sequence). The CDR3 spells CASSFQGNTEAFF. Written as DNA, the CDR3 is TGTGCCAGCAGTTTTCAGGGGAACACTGAAGCTTTCTTT.

This chain links TRBV30 with TRBJ1-1; 9 positions agree with TRBD1. The CDR3 has 15 residues. Germline V gene lookup returns CDR1 GTSNPN and CDR2 SVGIG (reference sequence). V lost 2 bases to trimming and J lost 6 bases; unmatched junction nucleotides: 10. Written as DNA, the CDR3 is TGTGCCTGGAGTCCCTCGGACAGGGGTTTCCCTGAAGCTTTCTTT. Protein product: CAWSPSDRGFPEAFF.

In the case of this clone: The junction and the germline gene differ at one end; a read error may be behind it. The V call is TRBV4-1, the J call TRBJ1-2, with a possible D match to TRBD1 (6 bases). This CDR3 spans 15 amino acids. Germline-derived CDR1 and CDR2 are MGHRA and YSYEKL. DNA of the CDR3: TGTGCCAGCAGCCAGGTCGGGGCAGGGGACTATGGCTACACCTTC. As protein: CASSQVGAGDYGYTF.

This clone came up a few times. This chain links TRBV2 with TRBJ1-1; perhaps TRBD1 as D (5 bases). Germline V lookup: CDR1 SNHLY, CDR2 FYNNEI. V was shortened by 6 bases and J by 7 bases, with 12 bases between the two germline ends. CDR3 length: 12 residues. The DNA for the CDR3 is TGTGCCAGCAGCGTTGACAGACGTGAAGCTTTCTTT. The encoded protein is CASSVDRREAFF.

The J gene is TRBJ2-3, the V gene TRBV2; 12 nucleotides line up with TRBD2. Unmatched junction bases numbered 10, after V lost 6 bases and J lost 6 bases. This CDR3 has 16 residues. The germline CDR1 and CDR2 sequences are SNHLY and FYNNEI. The CDR3 DNA follows: TGTGCCAGCAGCGCCGCTAGCGGGGGGGCCGCTGATACGCAGTATTTT. Residues: CASSAASGGAADTQYF.

The chain recombines TRBV9 with TRBJ2-7, with TRBD1 as a possible D gene (6 bases). The germline V gene has CDR1 SGDLS and CDR2 YYNGEE. The CDR3 is made up of 13 amino acids. V lost 5 bases to trimming and J lost 2 bases, with 11 bases between them. As DNA, the CDR3 is TGTGCCAGCAGTGACAGGTTTACCTACGAGCAGTACTTC. Residues: CASSDRFTYEQYF.

The chain uses TRBV11-2 and TRBJ1-2; D might be TRBD1 (5 bases). The germline V and J ends were trimmed by 1 base and 8 bases, with 11 bases remaining between them. The V gene's germline CDR1 is SGHAT and CDR2 FQNNGV. This CDR3 is built from 13 residues. The CDR3 loop reads CASSLGTREGYTF. The CDR3 nucleotides are TGTGCCAGCAGCTTAGGGACACGGGAGGGCTACACCTTC.

This rearrangement joins TRBV4-1 to TRBJ2-7; 8 bases fit TRBD1. CDR1 is MGHRA and CDR2 is YSYEKL in the germline V gene. The CDR3 spans 15 residues. Trimming removed 0 bases from V and 7 bases from J; junction bases left unmatched: 8. The CDR3, as DNA: TGCGCCAGCAGCCAAGAGCCCAGGGGGCGCGAAGAGCAGTACTTC. It translates to CASSQEPRGREEQYF.

The V gene is TRBV13, the J gene TRBJ2-7; tentative D call: TRBD1 (5 bases). The CDR3 has 15 residues. V was shortened by 1 base and J by 0 bases, with 10 bases between the two germline ends. The germline CDR1 and CDR2 sequences are PRHDT and FYEKMQ (reference sequence). The CDR3 DNA is TGTGCCAGCAGCTTAGACAGGCTCAGCTCCTACGAGCAGTACTTC. Translation: CASSLDRLSSYEQYF.

The genes are TRBV5-6 and TRBJ2-5; tentative D call: TRBD1 (5 bases). Germline CDR1 SGHDT, CDR2 YYEEEE. The V and J ends lost 4 bases and 5 bases respectively, with 12 bases between them. This CDR3 contains 13 residues. The CDR3 region has the DNA TGTGCCAGCAGCGACAGTCTTGAGGAGACCCAGTACTTC. Amino acid sequence: CASSDSLEETQYF.

The CDR3 DNA reads as TGTGCCAGCAGCACCCAAGAGACCCAGTACTTC. This translates into CASSTQETQYF. This rearrangement joins TRBV13 to TRBJ2-5; no clear D. CDR3 length equals 11 residues. V dropped 5 bases and J dropped 1 base, with 2 bases sitting between them. CDR1 is PRHDT and CDR2 is FYEKMQ in the germline V gene (reference sequence).